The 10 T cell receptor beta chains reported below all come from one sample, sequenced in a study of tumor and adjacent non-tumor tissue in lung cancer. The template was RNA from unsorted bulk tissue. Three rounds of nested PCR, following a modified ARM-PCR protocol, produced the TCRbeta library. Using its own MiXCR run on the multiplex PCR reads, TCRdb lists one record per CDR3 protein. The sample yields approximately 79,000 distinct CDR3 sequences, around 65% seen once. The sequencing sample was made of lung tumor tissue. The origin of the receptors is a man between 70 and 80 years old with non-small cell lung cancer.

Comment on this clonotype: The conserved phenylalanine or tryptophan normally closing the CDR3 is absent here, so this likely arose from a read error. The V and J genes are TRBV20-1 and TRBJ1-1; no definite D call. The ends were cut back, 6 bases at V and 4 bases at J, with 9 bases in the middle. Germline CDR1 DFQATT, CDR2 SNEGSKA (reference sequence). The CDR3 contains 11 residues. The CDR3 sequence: CSALRSTEAFL. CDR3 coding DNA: TGCAGTGCCCTTAGGAGCACTGAAGCTTTCCTT.

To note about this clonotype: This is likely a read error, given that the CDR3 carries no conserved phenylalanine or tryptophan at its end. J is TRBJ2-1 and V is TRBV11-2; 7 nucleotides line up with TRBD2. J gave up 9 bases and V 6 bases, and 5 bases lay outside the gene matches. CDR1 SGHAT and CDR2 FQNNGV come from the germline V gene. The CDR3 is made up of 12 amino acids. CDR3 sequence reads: CASSYTGGEQFL. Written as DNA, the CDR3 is TGTGCCAGCAGTTATACGGGAGGTGAGCAGTTCTTA.

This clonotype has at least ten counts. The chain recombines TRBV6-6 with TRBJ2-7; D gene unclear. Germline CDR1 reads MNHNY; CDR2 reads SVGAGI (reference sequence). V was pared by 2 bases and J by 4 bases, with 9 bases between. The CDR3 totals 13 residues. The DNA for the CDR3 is TGTGCCAGCAGTTACAAGTACGGGTACGAGCAGTACTTC. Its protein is CASSYKYGYEQYF.

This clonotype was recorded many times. DNA of the CDR3: TGTGCCAGCAGCCAAGCCCGGGACACCCAAATCTACACCTTC. Amino acids: CASSQARDTQIYTF. The chain combines TRBV14 with TRBJ1-2; D possibly corresponds to TRBD1 (6 bases). CDR1 SGHDN and CDR2 FVKESK come from the germline V gene. The CDR3 runs 14 residues. V lost 1 base, J lost 10 bases, and 16 bases lay in between.

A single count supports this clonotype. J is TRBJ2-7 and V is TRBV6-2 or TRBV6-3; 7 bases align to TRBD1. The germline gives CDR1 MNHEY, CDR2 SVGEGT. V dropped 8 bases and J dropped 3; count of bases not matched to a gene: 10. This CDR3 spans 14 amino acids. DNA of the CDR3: TGTGCCAGCGGTCACAGACAGGGCTACTACGAGCAGTACTTC. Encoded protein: CASGHRQGYYEQYF.

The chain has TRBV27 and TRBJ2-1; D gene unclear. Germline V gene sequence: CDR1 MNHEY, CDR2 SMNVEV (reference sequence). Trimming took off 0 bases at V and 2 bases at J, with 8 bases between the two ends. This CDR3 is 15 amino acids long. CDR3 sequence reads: CASSLSDPAYNEQFF. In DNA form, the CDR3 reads TGTGCCAGCAGTTTATCAGACCCAGCCTACAATGAGCAGTTCTTC.

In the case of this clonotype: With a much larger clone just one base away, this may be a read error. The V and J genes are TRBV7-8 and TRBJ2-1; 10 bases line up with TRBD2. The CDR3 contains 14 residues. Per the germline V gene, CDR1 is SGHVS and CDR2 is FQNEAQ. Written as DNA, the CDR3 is TGTGCCAGGAGCTCACTAGCGGGAAGTAATGAGCAGTTCTTC. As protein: CARSSLAGSNEQFF.

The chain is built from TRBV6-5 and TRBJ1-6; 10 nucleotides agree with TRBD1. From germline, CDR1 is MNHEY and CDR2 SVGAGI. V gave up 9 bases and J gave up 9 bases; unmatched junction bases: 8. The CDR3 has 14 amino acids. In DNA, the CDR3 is TGTGCCAGTAATGGGACAGGGGACGCTTCACCCCTCCACTTT. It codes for CASNGTGDASPLHF.

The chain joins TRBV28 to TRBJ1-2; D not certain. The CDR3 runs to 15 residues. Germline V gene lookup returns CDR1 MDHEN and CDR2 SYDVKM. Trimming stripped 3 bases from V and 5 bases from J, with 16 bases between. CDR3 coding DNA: TGTGCCAGCAGTTTTGGAGGCGCTGGGTTATATGGCTACACCTTC. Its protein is CASSFGGAGLYGYTF.

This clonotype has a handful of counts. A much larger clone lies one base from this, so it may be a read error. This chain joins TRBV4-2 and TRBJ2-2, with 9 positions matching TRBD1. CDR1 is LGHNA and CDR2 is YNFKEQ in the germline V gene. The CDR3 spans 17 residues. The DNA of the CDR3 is TGTACCAGCAGCCAAGACGCCGGGACAGGGCCGCCCGGGGAGCTGTTTTTT. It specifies CTSSQDAGTGPPGELFF.